This record looks at one T cell receptor (beta chain) sequence and its context. The CDR3 has 17 residues. J was trimmed by 3 bases and V by 5 bases; bases with no gene match: 10. CDR1 is SGHNT and CDR2 is YENEEA in the germline V gene. This specimen comes from a study of blood T cell repertoires in COVID-19. Study summary: Sites in the United States, Italy and Spain provided acute and convalescent COVID-19 samples. Nucleic acid was either cDNA or gDNA, and it came from T cells, B-cell-depleted T cells, or PBMCs.

Sequencing used immunoSEQ multiplex PCR; TCRdb keeps in-frame clones, though not all of them. The profile shows fewer than 200,000 clones, around 86% of them singletons. The sample taken for sequencing was peripheral blood. The rearrangement uses TRBV11-3 and TRBJ2-2; TRBD1 matches at 9 bases. The source of this sequence is a woman between 70 and 85 years old with COVID-19, enrolled during active disease. CDR3 sequence: CASSLSLRTGDTGELFF. CDR3 coding DNA: TGTGCCAGCAGCCTTTCTTTAAGGACAGGGGACACCGGGGAGCTGTTTTTT.